This T cell receptor (beta chain) was sequenced for a study of blood T cell repertoires in COVID-19. About the study: Some COVID-19 samples were acute and others convalescent; all came from the United States, Italy and Spain. Sources were T cells, B-cell-depleted T cells, or PBMCs; the material itself was cDNA or gDNA.

Authors' processing steps: Nucleated cell number was recorded as an estimate derived from reference gene primer amplification. The repertoire was sequenced with immunoSEQ multiplex PCR; TCRdb's copy has only in-frame clones and lacks some. For V, J and clone size, that table is used; D and trimming come from the DNA. The sample lists some 42,000 clones, more than 75% occurring once. This clone has only a few counts. Input material: peripheral blood. This TCR derives from a man older than 75 with acute or convalescent COVID-19.

The CDR3 sequence: CASSNRGEQYF. The CDR3 DNA sequence: TGTGCCAGCAGCAACCGCGGCGAGCAGTACTTC. The chain is built from TRBV3-1 (or the pseudogene TRBV3-2) and TRBJ2-7; D unclear. The V end was cut by 5 bases, the J end by 6 bases, with 8 bases between. CDR1 is LGHDT and CDR2 is YNNKEL in the germline V gene (reference sequence). The CDR3 consists of 11 residues.